This TCR beta chain was sequenced in a study of T cells after yellow fever vaccination. This clonotype came up a few times. Its specificity is unknown. Notes on the study in general: Some clonotypes, a small share, were shared between CD4 and CD8 compartments.

One entry per CDR3 protein, called by TCRdb with MiXCR from the 5' RACE reads. The sample includes some 320,000 distinct CDR3 sequences, about 10% of them seen just once. This CDR3 region has 16 residues. CDR1 and CDR2 from the germline V gene are LGHNA and YSLEER. V was trimmed by 1 base and J by 0 bases, leaving 10 bases between them. This rearrangement joins TRBV4-3 to TRBJ1-3; the D is unclear. Sequencing used CD4+ T cells sorted from PBMCs, obtained 45 days after the yellow fever booster vaccination. This TCR was sampled from a man aged 18-30 years who received the YFV17D yellow fever vaccine. CDR3 nucleotides: TGCGCCAGCAGCCAAGTCCGAGGCAACTCTGGAAACACCATATATTTT. Encoded protein: CASSQVRGNSGNTIYF.